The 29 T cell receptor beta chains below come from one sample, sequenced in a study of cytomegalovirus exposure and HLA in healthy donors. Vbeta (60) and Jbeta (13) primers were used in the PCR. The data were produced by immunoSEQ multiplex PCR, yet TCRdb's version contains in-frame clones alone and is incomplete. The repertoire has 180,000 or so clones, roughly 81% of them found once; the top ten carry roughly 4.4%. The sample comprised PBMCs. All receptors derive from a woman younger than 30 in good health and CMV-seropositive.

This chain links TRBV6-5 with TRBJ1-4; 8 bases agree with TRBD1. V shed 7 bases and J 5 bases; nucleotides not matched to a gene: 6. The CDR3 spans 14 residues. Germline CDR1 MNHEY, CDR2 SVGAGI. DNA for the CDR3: TGTGCCAGCACCCGGGGGACAGGCAATGAAAAACTGTTTTTT. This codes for CASTRGTGNEKLFF.

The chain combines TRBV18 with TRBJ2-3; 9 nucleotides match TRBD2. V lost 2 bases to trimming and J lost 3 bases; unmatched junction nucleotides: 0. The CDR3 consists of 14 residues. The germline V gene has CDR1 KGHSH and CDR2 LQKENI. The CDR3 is CASSPSGGTDTQYF. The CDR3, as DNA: TGTGCCAGCTCACCAAGCGGGGGGACAGATACGCAGTATTTT.

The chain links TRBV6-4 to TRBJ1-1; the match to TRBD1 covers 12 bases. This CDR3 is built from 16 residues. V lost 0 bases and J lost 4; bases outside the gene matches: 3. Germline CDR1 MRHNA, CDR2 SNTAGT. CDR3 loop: CASSDSGQGAGTEAFF. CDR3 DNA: TGTGCCAGCAGTGACTCGGGACAGGGGGCCGGCACTGAAGCTTTCTTT.

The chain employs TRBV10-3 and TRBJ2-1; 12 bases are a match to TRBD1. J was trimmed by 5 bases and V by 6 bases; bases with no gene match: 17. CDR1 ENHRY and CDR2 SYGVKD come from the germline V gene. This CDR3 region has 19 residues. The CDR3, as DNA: TGTGCCATCAGAGCCCCGGGACAGGGGGCGGTGATGGCTGACAATGAGCAGTTCTTC. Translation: CAIRAPGQGAVMADNEQFF.

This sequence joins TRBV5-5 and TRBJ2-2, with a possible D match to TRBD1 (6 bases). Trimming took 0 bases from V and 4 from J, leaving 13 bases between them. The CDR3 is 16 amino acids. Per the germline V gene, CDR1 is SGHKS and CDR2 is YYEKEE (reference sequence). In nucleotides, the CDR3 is TGTGCCAGCAGCTTGGACGACCCCAGGGGCACCGGGGAGCTGTTTTTT. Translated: CASSLDDPRGTGELFF.

CDR3 amino acids: CASSLYTEGATNEKLFF. DNA of the CDR3: TGTGCCAGCAGCTTGTATACGGAGGGGGCCACTAATGAAAAACTGTTTTTT. This chain joins TRBV5-6 and TRBJ1-4; 7 bases fit TRBD1. CDR1 and CDR2 (germline): SGHDT, YYEEEE. The length of the CDR3 is 17 residues. After removal of 1 base from V and 2 bases from J, the junction contained 8 bases not matched to a gene.

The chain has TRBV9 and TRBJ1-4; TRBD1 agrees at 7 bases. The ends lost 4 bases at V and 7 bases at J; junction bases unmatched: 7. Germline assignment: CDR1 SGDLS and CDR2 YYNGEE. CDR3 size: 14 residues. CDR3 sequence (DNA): TGTGCCAGCAGCCCTCCAGGGGGAGGTGAAAAACTGTTTTTT. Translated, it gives CASSPPGGGEKLFF.

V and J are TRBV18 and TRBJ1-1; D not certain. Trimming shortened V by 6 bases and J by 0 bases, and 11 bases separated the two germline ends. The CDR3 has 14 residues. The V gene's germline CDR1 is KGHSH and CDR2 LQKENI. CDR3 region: CASSQVMMNTEAFF. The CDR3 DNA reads TGTGCCAGCTCCCAGGTAATGATGAACACTGAAGCTTTCTTT.

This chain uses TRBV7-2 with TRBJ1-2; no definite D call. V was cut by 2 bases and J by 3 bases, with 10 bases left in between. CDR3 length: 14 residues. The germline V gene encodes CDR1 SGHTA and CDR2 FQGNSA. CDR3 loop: CASSLSPDYYGYTF. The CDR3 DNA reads TGTGCCAGCAGCTTATCCCCAGATTACTATGGCTACACCTTC.

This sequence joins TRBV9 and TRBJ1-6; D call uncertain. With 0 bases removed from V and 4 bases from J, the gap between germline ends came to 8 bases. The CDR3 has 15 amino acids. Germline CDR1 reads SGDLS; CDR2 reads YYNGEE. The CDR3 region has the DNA TGTGCCAGCAGCGTAGCGTGGCGGTATAATTCACCCCTCCACTTT. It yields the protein CASSVAWRYNSPLHF.

The CDR3 loop reads CASRRGTQTGNTIYF. CDR3 in DNA: TGTGCCAGTCGGCGGGGGACACAAACTGGAAACACCATATATTTT. The chain recombines TRBV19 with TRBJ1-3, with D perhaps TRBD1 (6 bases). This CDR3 spans 15 amino acids. Deletions cut 8 bases from V and 2 bases from J, with 16 bases between. Germline values: CDR1 LNHDA, CDR2 SQIVND (reference sequence).

Here the CDR3 reads CASSVSGGDSYNEQFF. The CDR3 DNA is TGTGCCAGCAGTGTTAGCGGGGGGGACTCCTACAATGAGCAGTTCTTC. The chain uses TRBV6-4 and TRBJ2-1; 11 nucleotides align to TRBD2. Trimming cost V 4 bases and J 0 bases; bases outside gene matches: 2. Germline values: CDR1 MRHNA, CDR2 SNTAGT. The CDR3 is made up of 16 amino acids.

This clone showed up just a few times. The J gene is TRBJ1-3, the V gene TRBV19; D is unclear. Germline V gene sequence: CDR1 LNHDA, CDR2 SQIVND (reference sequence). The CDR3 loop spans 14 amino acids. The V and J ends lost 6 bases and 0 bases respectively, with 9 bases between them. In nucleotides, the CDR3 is TGTGCCAGTAGGCCGCCAGTCTCTGGAAACACCATATATTTT. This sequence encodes CASRPPVSGNTIYF.

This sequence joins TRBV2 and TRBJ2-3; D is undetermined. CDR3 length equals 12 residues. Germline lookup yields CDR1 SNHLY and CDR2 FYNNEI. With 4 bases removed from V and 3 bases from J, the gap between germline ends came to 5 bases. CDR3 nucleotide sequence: TGTGCCAGCAGTGTCTTTACAGATACGCAGTATTTT. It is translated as CASSVFTDTQYF.

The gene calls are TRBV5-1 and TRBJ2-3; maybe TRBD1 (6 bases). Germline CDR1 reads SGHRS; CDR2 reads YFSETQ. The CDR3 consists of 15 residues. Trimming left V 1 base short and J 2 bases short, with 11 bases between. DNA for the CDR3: TGCGCCAGCAGCTTGAATGGGGGCTCCACAGATACGCAGTATTTT. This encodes CASSLNGGSTDTQYF.

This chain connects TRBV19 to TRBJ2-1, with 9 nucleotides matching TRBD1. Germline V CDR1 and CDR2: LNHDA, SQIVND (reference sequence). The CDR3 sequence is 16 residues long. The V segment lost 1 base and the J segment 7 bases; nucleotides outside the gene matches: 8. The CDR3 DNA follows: TGTGCCAGTAGTATAGGTCGGGACAGGGTATCAAATGAGCAGTTCTTC. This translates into CASSIGRDRVSNEQFF.

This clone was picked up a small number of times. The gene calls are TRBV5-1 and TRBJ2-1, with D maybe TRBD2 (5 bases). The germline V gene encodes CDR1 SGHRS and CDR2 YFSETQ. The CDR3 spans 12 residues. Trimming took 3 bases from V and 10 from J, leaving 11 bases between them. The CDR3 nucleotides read TGCGCCAGCAGCTCGGACGGCGGGGAGCAGTTCTTC. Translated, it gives CASSSDGGEQFF.

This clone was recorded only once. CDR3: CASSLDPGQGAGSPLHF. The CDR3 nucleotides are TGTGCCAGCAGCTTAGACCCGGGACAGGGGGCCGGTTCACCCCTCCACTTT. This chain joins TRBV7-6 and TRBJ1-6; 12 nucleotides agree with TRBD1. CDR1 and CDR2 from the germline V gene are SGHVS and FNYEAQ. V shed 1 base, J shed 9 bases, and the junction held 7 bases outside the gene matches. This CDR3 region has 17 residues.

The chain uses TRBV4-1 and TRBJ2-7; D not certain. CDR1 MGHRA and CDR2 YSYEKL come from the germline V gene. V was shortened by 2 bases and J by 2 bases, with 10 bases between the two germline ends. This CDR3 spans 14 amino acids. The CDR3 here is CASSQSLATYEQYF. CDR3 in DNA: TGCGCCAGCAGCCAATCCCTTGCGACCTACGAGCAGTACTTC.

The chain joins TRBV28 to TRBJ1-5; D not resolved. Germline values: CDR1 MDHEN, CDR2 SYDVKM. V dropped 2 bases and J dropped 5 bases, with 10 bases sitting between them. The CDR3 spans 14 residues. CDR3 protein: CASSLQHYDQPQHF. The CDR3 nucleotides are TGTGCCAGCAGTTTACAACATTACGATCAGCCCCAGCATTTT.

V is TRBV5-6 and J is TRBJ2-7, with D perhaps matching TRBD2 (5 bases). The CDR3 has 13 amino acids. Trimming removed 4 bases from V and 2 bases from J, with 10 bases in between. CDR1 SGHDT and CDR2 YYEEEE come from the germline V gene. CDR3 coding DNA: TGTGCCAGCAGCCCGACGGGGACCTACGAGCAGTACTTC. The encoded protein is CASSPTGTYEQYF.

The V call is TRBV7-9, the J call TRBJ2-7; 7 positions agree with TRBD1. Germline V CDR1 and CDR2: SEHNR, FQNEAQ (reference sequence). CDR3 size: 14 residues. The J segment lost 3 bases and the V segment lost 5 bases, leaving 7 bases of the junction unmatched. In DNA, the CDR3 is TGTGCCAGCAGCCTGGGACAGTCCAACTACGAGCAGTACTTC. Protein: CASSLGQSNYEQYF.

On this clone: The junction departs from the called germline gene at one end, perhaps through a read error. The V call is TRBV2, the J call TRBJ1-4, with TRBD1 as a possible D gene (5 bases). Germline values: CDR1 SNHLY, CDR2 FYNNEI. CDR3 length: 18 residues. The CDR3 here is CASREGWVRVGLGEKLFF. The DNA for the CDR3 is TGTGCCAGCAGGGAAGGGTGGGTCAGGGTTGGCCTAGGGGAAAAACTGTTTTTT.

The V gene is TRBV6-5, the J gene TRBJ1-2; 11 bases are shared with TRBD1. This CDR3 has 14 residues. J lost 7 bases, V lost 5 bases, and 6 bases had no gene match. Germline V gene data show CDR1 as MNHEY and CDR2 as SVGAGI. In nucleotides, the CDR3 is TGTGCCAGCAGTCAGGACAGGGGGCATCCTGGCTACACCTTC. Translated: CASSQDRGHPGYTF.

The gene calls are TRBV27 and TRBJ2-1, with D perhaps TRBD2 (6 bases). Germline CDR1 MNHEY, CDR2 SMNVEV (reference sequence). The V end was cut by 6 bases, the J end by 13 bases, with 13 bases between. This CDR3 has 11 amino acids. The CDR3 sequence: CASSWGEFQFF. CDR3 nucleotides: TGTGCCAGCAGCTGGGGGGAATTTCAGTTCTTC.

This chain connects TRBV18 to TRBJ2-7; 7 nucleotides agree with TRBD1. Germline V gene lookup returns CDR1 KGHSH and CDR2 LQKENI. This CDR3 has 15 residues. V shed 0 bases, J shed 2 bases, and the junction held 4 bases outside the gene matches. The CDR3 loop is CASSPPTGPPYEQYF. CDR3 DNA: TGTGCCAGCTCACCACCGACAGGGCCACCCTACGAGCAGTACTTC. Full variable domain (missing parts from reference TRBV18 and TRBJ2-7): NAGVMQNPRHLVRRRGQEARLRCSPMKGHSHVYWYRQLPEEGLKFMVYLQKENIIDESGMPKERFSAEFPKEGPSILRIQQVVRGDSAAYFCASSPPTGPPYEQYFGPGTRLTVT.

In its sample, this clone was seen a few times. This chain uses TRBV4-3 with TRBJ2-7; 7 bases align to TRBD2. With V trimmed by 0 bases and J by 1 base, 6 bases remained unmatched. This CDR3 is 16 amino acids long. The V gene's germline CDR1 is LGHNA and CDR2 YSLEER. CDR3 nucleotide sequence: TGCGCCAGCAGCCAAGATCGTTCTAGCGGTTCCTACGAGCAGTACTTC. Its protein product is CASSQDRSSGSYEQYF.

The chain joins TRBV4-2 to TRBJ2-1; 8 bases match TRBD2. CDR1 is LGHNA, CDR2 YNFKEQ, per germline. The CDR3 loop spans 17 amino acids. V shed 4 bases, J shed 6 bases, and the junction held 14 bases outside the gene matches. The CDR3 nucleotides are TGTGCCAGCAGCCGTTTCCTCGGGGGGGGGTTTAGCAATGAGCAGTTCTTC. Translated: CASSRFLGGGFSNEQFF.

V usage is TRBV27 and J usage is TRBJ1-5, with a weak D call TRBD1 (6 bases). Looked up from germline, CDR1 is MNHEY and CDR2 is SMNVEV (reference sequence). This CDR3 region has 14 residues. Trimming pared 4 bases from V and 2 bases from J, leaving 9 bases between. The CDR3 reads CASSWSGGNQPQHF. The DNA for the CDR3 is TGTGCCAGCAGTTGGTCAGGGGGCAATCAGCCCCAGCATTTT.